This TCR beta chain was identified in a study of radiotherapy plus CTLA-4 blockade in lung cancer. Study-level points and caveats: Together with interferon-beta, which increased in serum after radiation, early dynamic changes in blood T cell clones were reportedly the best predictors of response. Some TCR clones had been derived from tumors. These clones expanded in peripheral blood after radiotherapy plus ipilimumab.

This CDR3 spans 15 amino acids. After removal of 0 bases from V and 7 bases from J, the junction contained 3 bases not matched to a gene. The germline V gene has CDR1 KGHSH and CDR2 LQKENI. Focal radiation and CTLA-4 blockade (ipilimumab) were tested in chemo-refractory metastatic non-small-cell lung cancer patients. Produced via immunoSEQ multiplex PCR; TCRdb's table is partial and in-frame only. The table shows some 37,000 clones, with over 65% occurring only once. This clone was seen just once. The target antigen is unknown. The sample consisted of peripheral blood, taken from a patient treated with radiotherapy plus ipilimumab. The V gene is TRBV18, the J gene TRBJ1-3; 10 bases are shared with TRBD1. The receptor was isolated from a human donor with non-small cell lung cancer who had stable disease on radiotherapy plus ipilimumab. CDR3 region: CASSPPGQGTNTIYF. The CDR3 DNA follows: TGTGCCAGCTCACCACCGGGACAGGGGACGAACACCATATATTTT.